This is a list of T cell receptor beta chains from one sample in a study of blood T cells in healthy people across ages. Via MiXCR, TCRdb re-called the 5' RACE reads, giving one row per CDR3 protein. This table has 1.5 million to 2 million distinct CDR3 sequences, 35% to 50% appearing once. The sequenced sample consisted of blood. The receptor set was obtained from a human donor in good health. CDR3s include the opening cysteine and the closing phenylalanine or tryptophan. D genes are given only for firm matches. Only some rows state a clone size, as once, few, many or a class for expanded clones.

clone_size: -
j_call: TRBJ1-6
d_call: -
v_call: TRBV27
cdr3_nt: TGTGCCAGCATGCGGGGGTGGGGGAATTCACCCCTCCACTTT
cdr3_aa: CASMRGWGNSPLHF

clone_size: few
j_call: TRBJ2-3
d_call: -
v_call: TRBV20-1
cdr3_nt: TGCAGTGCTAGAGATTGGGAGGGGGGGTCACCTACGCAGTATTTT
cdr3_aa: CSARDWEGGSPTQYF

clone_size: -
j_call: TRBJ2-1
d_call: -
v_call: TRBV10-3
cdr3_nt: TGTGCCATCCGGGGGGCTGACAGTACGACCTCCTACAATGAGCAGTTCTTC
cdr3_aa: CAIRGADSTTSYNEQFF

clone_size: few
j_call: TRBJ2-1
d_call: -
v_call: TRBV7-9
cdr3_nt: TGTGCCAGCAGCTTAGCCTTACTTCAGGGGTTCCCCTACAATGAGCAGTTCTTC
cdr3_aa: CASSLALLQGFPYNEQFF

clone_size: -
j_call: TRBJ2-3
d_call: -
v_call: TRBV11-2
cdr3_nt: TGTGCCAGCAGCCCCAAGATGGGGGGAGTAAGCACAGATACGCAGTATTTT
cdr3_aa: CASSPKMGGVSTDTQYF

clone_size: -
j_call: TRBJ2-7
d_call: -
v_call: TRBV28
cdr3_nt: TGTGCCAGCAGCTCGGGGTATTCGGCCTACGAGCAGTACTTC
cdr3_aa: CASSSGYSAYEQYF

clone_size: few
j_call: TRBJ2-7
d_call: -
v_call: TRBV5-6
cdr3_nt: TGTGCCAGCAGCTTGAGGGACTTGACCTACGGGCAGTACTTC
cdr3_aa: CASSLRDLTYGQYF

clone_size: many
j_call: TRBJ2-3
d_call: TRBD2
v_call: TRBV7-2
cdr3_nt: TGTGCCAGCAGCTTAGACCGGGGGGCAGATACGCAGTATTTT
cdr3_aa: CASSLDRGADTQYF

clone_size: -
j_call: TRBJ1-2
d_call: -
v_call: TRBV20-1
cdr3_nt: TGCAGTGCTACACCCGAGACAGATCCTGGCTACACCTTC
cdr3_aa: CSATPETDPGYTF

clone_size: few
j_call: TRBJ1-6
d_call: -
v_call: TRBV7-9
cdr3_nt: TGTGCCAGCAGCTTACGGGACACGGATAATTCACCCCTCCACTTT
cdr3_aa: CASSLRDTDNSPLHF

clone_size: few
j_call: TRBJ1-1
d_call: -
v_call: TRBV7-2
cdr3_nt: TGTGCCAGCAGCTTAGTCAGGGAAGGTGAAGCTTTCTTT
cdr3_aa: CASSLVREGEAFF

clone_size: few
j_call: TRBJ1-2
d_call: -
v_call: TRBV11-2
cdr3_nt: TGTGCCAGCAGCTTAGTGGGGGCAGCTAGATTAAACTATGGCTACACCTTC
cdr3_aa: CASSLVGAARLNYGYTF

clone_size: -
j_call: TRBJ1-2
d_call: -
v_call: TRBV5-6
cdr3_nt: TGTGCCAGCAGCTTTGAAAAGAACTATGGCTACACCTTC
cdr3_aa: CASSFEKNYGYTF

clone_size: -
j_call: TRBJ2-1
d_call: -
v_call: TRBV12-5
cdr3_nt: TGTGCTAGTGGCCACGAAGGCAATGAGCAGTTCTTC
cdr3_aa: CASGHEGNEQFF

clone_size: -
j_call: TRBJ2-3
d_call: TRBD2
v_call: TRBV7-8
cdr3_nt: TGTGCCAGCAGCCCAGGGACTAGCGGGTTATATGATACGCAGTATTTT
cdr3_aa: CASSPGTSGLYDTQYF

clone_size: -
j_call: TRBJ2-3
d_call: -
v_call: TRBV5-1
cdr3_nt: TGCGCCAGCAGCTCTACGTCGGCTAGGTCCTATACGCAGTATTTT
cdr3_aa: CASSSTSARSYTQYF

clone_size: -
j_call: TRBJ2-3
d_call: TRBD2
v_call: TRBV3-1
cdr3_nt: TGTGCCAGCAGCCTTACCGGGACTAGCGGGGGGGCAGTTACGCAGTATTTT
cdr3_aa: CASSLTGTSGGAVTQYF

clone_size: -
j_call: TRBJ1-2
d_call: -
v_call: TRBV4-1
cdr3_nt: TGCGCCAGCAGCCAAGAGCGCGGGGGCGCGAATGGCTACACCTTC
cdr3_aa: CASSQERGGANGYTF

clone_size: few
j_call: TRBJ1-2
d_call: -
v_call: TRBV29-1
cdr3_nt: TGCAGCGTTGAAGACGTGACAGAGTATGGCTACACCTTC
cdr3_aa: CSVEDVTEYGYTF

clone_size: -
j_call: TRBJ2-1
d_call: TRBD2
v_call: TRBV29-1
cdr3_nt: TGCAGCGTTGATCCCAGCGGGAGACGAAATGAGCAGTTCTTC
cdr3_aa: CSVDPSGRRNEQFF

clone_size: few
j_call: TRBJ2-7
d_call: TRBD2
v_call: TRBV2
cdr3_nt: TGTGCCAGCACCCAAAAAGGACTAGCGGGCCTTTTGGAGCAGTACTTC
cdr3_aa: CASTQKGLAGLLEQYF

clone_size: -
j_call: TRBJ2-3
d_call: -
v_call: TRBV11-3
cdr3_nt: TGTGCCAGCAGCCATACCAGAGGGGGAATCGGCACAGATACGCAGTATTTT
cdr3_aa: CASSHTRGGIGTDTQYF

clone_size: -
j_call: TRBJ2-1
d_call: -
v_call: TRBV6-6
cdr3_nt: TGTGCCAGCAGTTACCTCCCGTCGGCAGAGACCTACGAGCAGTTCTTC
cdr3_aa: CASSYLPSAETYEQFF

clone_size: -
j_call: TRBJ2-3
d_call: -
v_call: TRBV12-3/TRBV12-4
cdr3_nt: TGTGCCAGCAGTTGGTCGGATAATACGCAGTATTTT
cdr3_aa: CASSWSDNTQYF

clone_size: -
j_call: TRBJ2-3
d_call: TRBD2
v_call: TRBV11-1
cdr3_nt: TGTGCCAGCAGCCAGGCGACTAGCGGGGTGGCTGGTACAGATACGCAGTATTTT
cdr3_aa: CASSQATSGVAGTDTQYF

clone_size: -
j_call: TRBJ2-5
d_call: -
v_call: TRBV7-2
cdr3_nt: TGTGCCAGCAGCAAGCTCGTACAGCAGAAGGAGACCCAGTACTTC
cdr3_aa: CASSKLVQQKETQYF

clone_size: few
j_call: TRBJ2-3
d_call: -
v_call: TRBV6-5
cdr3_nt: TGTGCCGCCACCGTGGGGGGCACAGATACGCAGTATTTT
cdr3_aa: CAATVGGTDTQYF

clone_size: -
j_call: TRBJ1-5
d_call: -
v_call: TRBV10-3
cdr3_nt: TGTGCCACCGCCCCCTATAGCAATCAGCCCCAGCATTTT
cdr3_aa: CATAPYSNQPQHF

clone_size: few
j_call: TRBJ2-3
d_call: -
v_call: TRBV7-2
cdr3_nt: TGTGCCAGCAGCTTATTAGCAGGTCTAGCCTTGGGTTCGGATACGCAGTATTTT
cdr3_aa: CASSLLAGLALGSDTQYF

clone_size: few
j_call: TRBJ2-7
d_call: -
v_call: TRBV3-1
cdr3_nt: TGTGCCAGCAGCCAAGTTACAACGGGGAGGAGGCACGAGCAGTACTTC
cdr3_aa: CASSQVTTGRRHEQYF

clone_size: -
j_call: TRBJ1-2
d_call: -
v_call: TRBV9
cdr3_nt: TGTGCCGGCAGCCCTGGGGGGGGCTCTAACTATGGCTACACCTTC
cdr3_aa: CAGSPGGGSNYGYTF

clone_size: -
j_call: TRBJ1-1
d_call: -
v_call: TRBV28
cdr3_nt: TGTGCCAGCACCGTGCCGGGAGGGACTGAAGCTTTCTTT
cdr3_aa: CASTVPGGTEAFF

clone_size: many
j_call: TRBJ2-3
d_call: TRBD2
v_call: TRBV5-1
cdr3_nt: TGCGCCAGCAGCTTGGGGTTCACTAGCGGAGGCACAGATACGCAGTATTTT
cdr3_aa: CASSLGFTSGGTDTQYF

clone_size: few
j_call: TRBJ2-7
d_call: -
v_call: TRBV10-3
cdr3_nt: TGTGCCATCAGTGAGGTGCCTTCCTACGAGCAGTACTTC
cdr3_aa: CAISEVPSYEQYF

clone_size: -
j_call: TRBJ2-6
d_call: -
v_call: TRBV28
cdr3_nt: TGTGCCAGCAGACCTAGAGGGGGGTTCTCTGGGGCCAACGTCCTGACTTTC
cdr3_aa: CASRPRGGFSGANVLTF

clone_size: -
j_call: TRBJ1-6
d_call: TRBD1
v_call: TRBV9
cdr3_nt: TGTGCCAGCAGTCGAAACCAGGGGGCCCAATCACCCCTCCACTTT
cdr3_aa: CASSRNQGAQSPLHF

clone_size: -
j_call: TRBJ2-1
d_call: -
v_call: TRBV24-1
cdr3_nt: TGTGCCACCAGTGATTTGAAGGGTCAGGGGAAGCAGTTCTTC
cdr3_aa: CATSDLKGQGKQFF